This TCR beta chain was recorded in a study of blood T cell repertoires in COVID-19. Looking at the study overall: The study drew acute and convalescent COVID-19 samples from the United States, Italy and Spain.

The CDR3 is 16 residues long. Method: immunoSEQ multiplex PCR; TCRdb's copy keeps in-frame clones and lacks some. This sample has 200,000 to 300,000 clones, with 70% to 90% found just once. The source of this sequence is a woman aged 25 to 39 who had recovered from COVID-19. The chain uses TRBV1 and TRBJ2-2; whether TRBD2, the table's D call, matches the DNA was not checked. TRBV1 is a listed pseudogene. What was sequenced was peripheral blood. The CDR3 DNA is TGCACCAGCAGCCAGAGCACTAGGGTGGGCACCGGGGAGCTGTTTTTT. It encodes CTSSQSTRVGTGELFF.